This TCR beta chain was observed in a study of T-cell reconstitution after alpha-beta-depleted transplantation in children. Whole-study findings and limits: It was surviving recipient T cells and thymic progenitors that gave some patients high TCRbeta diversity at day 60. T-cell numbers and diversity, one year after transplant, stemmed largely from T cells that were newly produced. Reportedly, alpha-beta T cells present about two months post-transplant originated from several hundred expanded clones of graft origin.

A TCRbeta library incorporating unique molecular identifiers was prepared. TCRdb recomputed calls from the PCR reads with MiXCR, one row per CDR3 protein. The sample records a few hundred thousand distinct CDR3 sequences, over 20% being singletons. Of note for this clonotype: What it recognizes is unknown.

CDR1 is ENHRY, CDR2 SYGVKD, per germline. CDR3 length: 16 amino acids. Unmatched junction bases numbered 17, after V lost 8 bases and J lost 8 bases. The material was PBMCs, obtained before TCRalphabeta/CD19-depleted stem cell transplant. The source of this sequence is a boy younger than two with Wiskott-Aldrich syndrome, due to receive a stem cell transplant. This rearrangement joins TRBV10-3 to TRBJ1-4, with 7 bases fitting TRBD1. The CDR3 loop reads CAIEVDRVNRIEKLFF. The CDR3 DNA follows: TGTGCCATCGAGGTCGACAGGGTAAACCGAATCGAAAAACTGTTTTTT.